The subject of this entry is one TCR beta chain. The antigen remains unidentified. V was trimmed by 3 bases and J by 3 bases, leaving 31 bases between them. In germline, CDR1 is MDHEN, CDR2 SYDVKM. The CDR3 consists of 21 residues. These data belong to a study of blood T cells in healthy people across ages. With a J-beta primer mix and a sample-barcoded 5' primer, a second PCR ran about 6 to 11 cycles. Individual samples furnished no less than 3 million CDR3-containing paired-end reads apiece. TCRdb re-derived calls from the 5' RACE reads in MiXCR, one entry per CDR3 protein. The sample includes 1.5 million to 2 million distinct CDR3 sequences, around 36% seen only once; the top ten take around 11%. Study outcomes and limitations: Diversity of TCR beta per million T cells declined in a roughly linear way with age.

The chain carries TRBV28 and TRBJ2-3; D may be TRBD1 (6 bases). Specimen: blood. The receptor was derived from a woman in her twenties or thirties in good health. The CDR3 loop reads CASSLLLGHPGPSGGTDTQYF. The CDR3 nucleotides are TGTGCCAGCAGTTTGTTGCTGGGACACCCTGGGCCGTCAGGCGGGACAGATACGCAGTATTTT.